Below, 9 T cell receptor beta chains from the same sample are listed, as sequenced in a study of spatial heterogeneity in lung cancer. Via MiXCR, TCRdb re-called the 5' RACE reads, giving one row per CDR3 protein. The sample consists of about 120,000 distinct CDR3 sequences, less than 15% of them appearing once. Time point described: blood at routine non-recurrence follow-up after resection. The sequenced material consisted of unsorted whole RNA from tumor, nontumor lung or frozen PBMC. The sample was PBMCs, taken at follow-up. The receptors shown here come from a male donor with early-stage non-small cell lung cancer.

V and J are TRBV28 and TRBJ2-5; 10 bases are a match to TRBD1. CDR3 length: 15 amino acids. CDR1 MDHEN and CDR2 SYDVKM come from the germline V gene. V lost 2 bases and J lost 7; bases outside the gene matches: 7. CDR3: CASSLGTGVYGTQYF. The CDR3, as DNA: TGTGCCAGCAGTTTAGGGACAGGGGTTTATGGGACCCAGTACTTC.

There are a few counts of this clonotype. The chain joins TRBV5-1 to TRBJ1-6; D remains ambiguous. The CDR3 has 15 amino acids. CDR1 and CDR2 from the germline V gene are SGHRS and YFSETQ. Trimming removed 0 bases from V and 5 bases from J, with 9 bases in between. The CDR3 bases are TGCGCCAGCAGCTTGGCCCAGACGGATAATTCACCCCTCCACTTT. It is translated as CASSLAQTDNSPLHF.

There are many counts of this clonotype. The chain employs TRBV7-2 and TRBJ2-7; D may be TRBD2 (6 bases). The V end was cut by 5 bases, the J end by 7 bases, with 21 bases between. CDR1 and CDR2 from the germline V gene are SGHTA and FQGNSA. This CDR3 comprises 15 residues. The CDR3 DNA sequence: TGTGCCAGCAGCCCACAAAGAGGCGGGACCCCAGAGCAGTACTTC. This encodes CASSPQRGGTPEQYF.

The V gene is TRBV10-3, the J gene TRBJ2-2; TRBD1 is a possible D gene (5 bases). Germline CDR1 reads ENHRY; CDR2 reads SYGVKD. V dropped 3 bases and J dropped 4 bases, with 15 bases sitting between them. The CDR3 has 16 residues. CDR3 nucleotides: TGTGCCATCAGTGATAGGGGCGATGGAAGCACCGGGGAGCTGTTTTTT. Translation: CAISDRGDGSTGELFF.

This clonotype came up many times. The chain combines TRBV6-5 with TRBJ2-3; 11 nucleotides align to TRBD2. The germline V gene encodes CDR1 MNHEY and CDR2 SVGAGI. This CDR3 is built from 15 residues. Germline trimming cut 6 bases from V and 6 bases from J; bases unmatched to any gene: 8. CDR3 DNA sequence: TGTGCCAGCAGCCTACTAGCGGGGGCAGGGGATACGCAGTATTTT. This gives the protein CASSLLAGAGDTQYF.

This sequence joins TRBV7-2 and TRBJ2-5; D is uncertain. Trimming removed 6 bases at V and 5 bases at J, with 13 bases between. The CDR3 extends over 13 amino acids. The V gene's germline CDR1 is SGHTA and CDR2 FQGNSA. The CDR3: CASRTGVMETQYF. CDR3 bases: TGTGCCAGCAGAACTGGGGTGATGGAGACCCAGTACTTC.

In its sample, this clonotype was seen many times. The V call is TRBV29-1, the J call TRBJ2-1; TRBD1 is a possible D gene (5 bases). The V end was cut by 7 bases, the J end by 2 bases, with 12 bases between. The CDR3 totals 13 residues. The germline CDR1 and CDR2 sequences are SQVTM and ANQGSEA. CDR3 nucleotides: TGCAGCGCCGACAGTAAAGCCTACAATGAGCAGTTCTTC. It is translated as CSADSKAYNEQFF.

This clonotype was recorded at least ten times. This chain links TRBV7-2 with TRBJ2-2; tentative D call: TRBD2 (6 bases). Germline CDR1 and CDR2: SGHTA and FQGNSA. The CDR3 loop spans 15 amino acids. The ends were cut back, 5 bases at V and 5 bases at J, with 15 bases in the middle. The CDR3 loop reads CASSPEGLSTGELFF. CDR3 DNA: TGTGCCAGCAGCCCGGAGGGGCTGTCGACCGGGGAGCTGTTTTTT.

This clonotype showed up many times. The V gene is TRBV4-2, the J gene TRBJ1-6; 7 bases align to TRBD1. Germline loops: CDR1 LGHNA, CDR2 YNFKEQ. With 4 bases clipped from V and 10 bases from J, the junction kept 7 bases outside the gene matches. The CDR3 has 14 residues. The CDR3 region has the DNA TGTGCCAGCAGCCCAGAGACAGGGCTCTCACCCCTCCACTTT. Its protein product is CASSPETGLSPLHF.